This TCR beta chain was captured in a study of T cell repertoires in cytomegalovirus infection. The overall study: A matching HLA type, together with CMV infection, was signaled by public TCR beta signatures. Findings and caveats of the study: There were HLA-C-restricted CMV-specific TCR beta clonotypes dominating the ex vivo response. Adding up the frequency of public TCR beta families identified people who carried CMV plus the relevant HLA.

Comment on this clonotype: Its antigen is not identified.

A single record per CDR3 protein comes from TCRdb applying MiXCR to the reads. The sample lists about 250,000 distinct CDR3 sequences; 6.5% were seen once. Looked up from germline, CDR1 is SEHNR and CDR2 is FQNEAQ (reference sequence). The J segment lost 7 bases and the V segment lost 2 bases, leaving 9 bases of the junction unmatched. There are 16 residues in the CDR3. The sequencing input was PBMCs. The V gene is TRBV7-9, the J gene TRBJ2-1, with 9 bases fitting TRBD1. This TCR derives from a human donor in good health (CMV status not recorded). Some clones in this sample may be carry-over from other donors' samples. CDR3 sequence: CASSLRPGTGRNEQFF. The CDR3 region has the DNA TGTGCCAGCAGCTTACGCCCCGGGACAGGGAGGAATGAGCAGTTCTTC. Looking up the rest from reference TRBV7-9 and TRBJ2-1 gives the full variable domain: DTGVSQNPRHKITKRGQNVTFRCDPISEHNRLYWYRQTLGQGPEFLTYFQNEAQLEKSRLLSDRFSAERPKGSFSTLEIQRTEQGDSAMYLCASSLRPGTGRNEQFFGPGTRLTVL.